What follows are 23 T cell receptor beta chains derived from one specimen sequenced in a study of shared clonotypes between healthy human individuals. Method: immunoSEQ multiplex PCR; TCRdb's copy keeps in-frame clones and lacks some. The data contain approximately 1,000,000 clones, about 80% of them seen just once; the ten biggest clones take up under 0.6%. The material sequenced was memory CD4+ T cells from PBMCs. The subset is: CD45RA-negative fraction. The receptors derive from a man between 18 and 29 years old in good health. Some clones in this sample may be carry-over from other donors' samples.

In nucleotides, the CDR3 is TGCAGCGTTGTCTCTGGGCAGGCGGGCACCGGGGAGCTGTTTTTT. Its translation is CSVVSGQAGTGELFF. The chain carries TRBV29-1 and TRBJ2-2, with D maybe TRBD2 (5 bases). Trimming took off 4 bases at V and 4 bases at J, with 16 bases between the two ends. This CDR3 region has 15 residues. Per the germline V gene, CDR1 is SQVTM and CDR2 is ANQGSEA.

This clone was counted a few times. The chain couples TRBV2 to TRBJ2-1; TRBD1 might be the D (5 bases). V lost 7 bases to trimming and J lost 7 bases, with 14 bases between them. The CDR3 is 13 amino acids. CDR1 and CDR2 from the germline V gene are SNHLY and FYNNEI. This chain's CDR3 is CASTNRRENEQFF. DNA for the CDR3: TGTGCCAGCACCAACCGCAGGGAAAATGAGCAGTTCTTC.

J is TRBJ2-1 and V is TRBV5-1; 9 nucleotides agree with TRBD2. CDR1 is SGHRS, CDR2 YFSETQ, per germline. After removal of 1 base from V and 2 bases from J, the junction contained 4 bases not matched to a gene. This CDR3 is 16 amino acids long. The CDR3 sequence is CASSLTLAGPYNEQFF. The CDR3 DNA sequence: TGCGCCAGCAGCTTGACCCTAGCGGGACCCTACAATGAGCAGTTCTTC.

With regard to this clone: The sample carries other DNA sequences with the same CDR3. This chain's CDR3 is CASSLGGGGNTIYF. As DNA, the CDR3 is TGTGCCAGCAGTTTAGGGGGAGGTGGAAACACCATATATTTT. The chain carries TRBV28 and TRBJ1-3; TRBD1 is a possible D gene (5 bases). In germline, CDR1 is MDHEN, CDR2 SYDVKM. The CDR3 length is 14 residues. Trimming took 2 bases from V and 3 from J, leaving 8 bases between them. The variable domain in full, completed from reference TRBV28 and TRBJ1-3, reads DVKVTQSSRYLVKRTGEKVFLECVQDMDHENMFWYRQDPGLGLRLIYFSYDVKMKEKGDIPEGYSVSREKKERFSLILESASTNQTSMYLCASSLGGGGNTIYFGEGSWLTVV.

The chain joins TRBV28 to TRBJ1-5, with TRBD1 matching over 8 bases. CDR3 length equals 15 residues. Germline trimming cut 6 bases from V and 7 bases from J; bases unmatched to any gene: 11. Germline V gene lookup returns CDR1 MDHEN and CDR2 SYDVKM. The CDR3 DNA sequence: TGTGCCAGCAGCAAAAAAGGACAGGGTAACCAGCCCCAGCATTTT. This translates into CASSKKGQGNQPQHF.

The chain recombines TRBV2 with TRBJ1-5; possibly TRBD1 for D (6 bases). This CDR3 has 11 residues. Germline V gene lookup returns CDR1 SNHLY and CDR2 FYNNEI. Trimming took off 2 bases at V and 16 bases at J, with 12 bases between the two ends. The CDR3 DNA reads TGTGCCAGCAGTGAATACAGGGATCATCATTTT. Its translation: CASSEYRDHHF.

The V call is TRBV6-5, the J call TRBJ2-5; D remains ambiguous. Germline CDR1 and CDR2: MNHEY and SVGAGI. V was pared by 0 bases and J by 7 bases, with 9 bases between. This CDR3 has 13 residues. CDR3 bases: TGTGCCAGCAGTTACTCAGGGTCAGGGACCCAGTACTTC. Its translation: CASSYSGSGTQYF.

The chain couples TRBV30 to TRBJ2-3, with TRBD2 matching over 13 bases. The ends lost 2 bases at V and 6 bases at J; junction bases unmatched: 5. The CDR3 is 15 amino acids. Per germline, CDR1 GTSNPN and CDR2 SVGIG (reference sequence). The CDR3 reads CAWSTSGRARDTQYF. DNA for the CDR3: TGTGCCTGGAGTACTAGCGGGAGGGCCCGGGATACGCAGTATTTT. Drawing the rest from reference TRBV30 and TRBJ2-3, the complete variable domain is SQTIHQWPATLVQPVGSPLSLECTVEGTSNPNLYWYRQAAGRGLQLLFYSVGIGQISSEVPQNLSASRPQDRQFILSSKKLLLSDSGFYLCAWSTSGRARDTQYFGPGTRLTVL.

V usage is TRBV18 and J usage is TRBJ1-1; a weak D match, TRBD1 (5 bases). The CDR3 extends over 13 amino acids. CDR1 is KGHSH, CDR2 LQKENI, per germline. V lost 2 bases to trimming and J lost 8 bases, with 12 bases between them. The CDR3 DNA is TGTGCCAGCTCACCAATCTGGGGCGACGAAGCTTTCTTT. Residues: CASSPIWGDEAFF.

This rearrangement joins TRBV2 to TRBJ2-3; D is uncertain. The V and J ends lost 3 bases and 5 bases respectively, with 6 bases between them. The CDR3 has 12 residues. The germline CDR1 and CDR2 sequences are SNHLY and FYNNEI. CDR3 protein: CASSDLGDTQYF. In DNA, the CDR3 is TGTGCCAGCAGTGATTTAGGAGATACGCAGTATTTT.

The chain combines TRBV28 with TRBJ1-2, with a weak D call TRBD1 (6 bases). The germline V gene has CDR1 MDHEN and CDR2 SYDVKM. V dropped 5 bases and J dropped 7 bases, with 14 bases sitting between them. The CDR3 spans 13 residues. The CDR3 sequence: CASSKTGRGGYTF. In nucleotides, the CDR3 is TGTGCCAGCAGTAAAACAGGGAGAGGTGGCTACACCTTC.

The CDR3 spells CASSEGAGDIYEQYF. In DNA form, the CDR3 reads TGTGCCAGCAGTGAAGGGGCGGGAGATATATACGAGCAGTACTTC. This rearrangement joins TRBV6-1 to TRBJ2-7, with 7 bases that match TRBD2. This CDR3 region has 15 residues. Germline V gives CDR1 MNHNS, CDR2 SASEGT. V lost 1 base to trimming and J lost 4 bases; unmatched junction nucleotides: 7.

This clone was seen only a few times. V gene TRBV4-1 combines with J gene TRBJ1-4; the D is unclear. Deletions cut 1 base from V and 4 bases from J, with 7 bases between. The CDR3 consists of 14 residues. Per the germline V gene, CDR1 is MGHRA and CDR2 is YSYEKL. The CDR3 region has the DNA TGCGCCAGCAGCCAAGGCCGCTTTAATGAAAAACTGTTTTTT. It codes for CASSQGRFNEKLFF.

This clone was seen a handful of times. The chain combines TRBV7-2 with TRBJ2-7; perhaps TRBD2 as D (5 bases). With 1 base removed from V and 7 bases from J, the gap between germline ends came to 17 bases. Germline assignment: CDR1 SGHTA and CDR2 FQGNSA. This CDR3 comprises 15 residues. The CDR3 region has the DNA TGTGCCAGCAGCTTAGACCCCCAGCGGTCCTGGGAGCAGTACTTC. Its translation: CASSLDPQRSWEQYF.

The V and J genes are TRBV11-2 and TRBJ2-7; 9 positions agree with TRBD2. The CDR3 runs 16 residues. Germline V gene data show CDR1 as SGHAT and CDR2 as FQNNGV. Trimming cost V 2 bases and J 4 bases; bases outside gene matches: 9. The CDR3 here is CASSLSRGSGSYEQYF. CDR3 bases: TGTGCCAGCAGCTTATCCCGGGGTAGCGGGAGTTACGAGCAGTACTTC. Full variable domain (remainder filled in from reference TRBV11-2 and TRBJ2-7): EAGVAQSPRYKIIEKRQSVAFWCNPISGHATLYWYQQILGQGPKLLIQFQNNGVVDDSQLPKDRFSAERLKGVDSTLKIQPAKLEDSAVYLCASSLSRGSGSYEQYFGPGTRLTVT.

The CDR3 sequence is CAISEAVNTEAFF. The CDR3 nucleotides are TGTGCCATCAGTGAAGCGGTGAACACTGAAGCTTTCTTT. J is TRBJ1-1 and V is TRBV10-3; no reliable D call. The V end was cut by 3 bases, the J end by 0 bases, with 5 bases between. The germline V gene has CDR1 ENHRY and CDR2 SYGVKD. This CDR3 comprises 13 residues.

CDR3 bases: TGTGCCAGCAGTTACTCGAATAGGGGGCAAACTGAAGCTTTCTTT. It codes for CASSYSNRGQTEAFF. J is TRBJ1-1 and V is TRBV6-5; 7 bases line up with TRBD1. This CDR3 has 15 amino acids. V lost 0 bases, J lost 5 bases, and 6 bases stayed unmatched. CDR1 is MNHEY and CDR2 is SVGAGI in the germline V gene.

The chain couples TRBV7-9 to TRBJ2-7; TRBD2 aligns across 14 bases. Germline CDR1 SEHNR, CDR2 FQNEAQ (reference sequence). V lost 3 bases and J lost 5; bases outside the gene matches: 3. This CDR3 is built from 15 residues. CDR3 sequence: CASSLGTSGRNEQYF. The CDR3, as DNA: TGTGCCAGCAGCTTGGGGACTAGCGGGAGAAACGAGCAGTACTTC.

CDR3 coding DNA: TGTGCCAGCAGTTTTTTTCCGGCCAGCTCCTACAATGAGCAGTTCTTC. This sequence encodes CASSFFPASSYNEQFF. The chain uses TRBV28 and TRBJ2-1; D is unclear. The CDR3 totals 16 residues. CDR1 MDHEN and CDR2 SYDVKM come from the germline V gene. V lost 3 bases to trimming and J lost 0 bases, with 12 bases between them. The variable domain in full, with the rest retrieved from reference TRBV28 and TRBJ2-1, is DVKVTQSSRYLVKRTGEKVFLECVQDMDHENMFWYRQDPGLGLRLIYFSYDVKMKEKGDIPEGYSVSREKKERFSLILESASTNQTSMYLCASSFFPASSYNEQFFGPGTRLTVL.

The chain carries TRBV5-1 and TRBJ1-2; D ambiguous. The germline V gene encodes CDR1 SGHRS and CDR2 YFSETQ. This CDR3 has 14 amino acids. V gave up 6 bases and J gave up 0 bases, with 12 bases separating them. The DNA for the CDR3 is TGCGCCAGCACCTTCGCGGGGACTAACTATGGCTACACCTTC. It yields the protein CASTFAGTNYGYTF. Full variable domain (outside the CDR3, taken from reference TRBV5-1 and TRBJ1-2): KAGVTQTPRYLIKTRGQQVTLSCSPISGHRSVSWYQQTPGQGLQFLFEYFSETQRNKGNFPGRFSGRQFSNSRSEMNVSTLELGDSALYLCASTFAGTNYGYTFGSGTRLTVV.

The chain carries TRBV30 and TRBJ1-2; D remains unclear. Trimming took off 8 bases at V and 3 bases at J, with 16 bases between the two ends. Germline V lookup: CDR1 GTSNPN, CDR2 SVGIG (reference sequence). The CDR3 spans 13 residues. CDR3 region: CAHEGQEHYGYTF. The CDR3 nucleotides are TGTGCCCATGAAGGGCAGGAGCACTATGGCTACACCTTC. Combining the CDR3 with reference TRBV30 and TRBJ1-2 gives the whole variable domain SQTIHQWPATLVQPVGSPLSLECTVEGTSNPNLYWYRQAAGRGLQLLFYSVGIGQISSEVPQNLSASRPQDRQFILSSKKLLLSDSGFYLCAHEGQEHYGYTFGSGTRLTVV.

This clone was counted between two and nine times. Distinct nucleotide sequences in the sample also encode this CDR3. The CDR3 protein is CASSPQGATNEKLFF. CDR3 coding DNA: TGTGCCAGCAGTCCACAGGGAGCAACTAATGAAAAACTGTTTTTT. The chain links TRBV2 to TRBJ1-4; D is possibly TRBD1 (6 bases). The CDR3 sequence is 15 residues long. V lost 5 bases and J lost 0, with 10 bases in between. Germline CDR1 reads SNHLY; CDR2 reads FYNNEI.

This clone was observed once. This chain joins TRBV28 and TRBJ2-4; TRBD1 is a possible D gene (6 bases). CDR1 MDHEN and CDR2 SYDVKM come from the germline V gene. The CDR3 has 15 amino acids. V was pared by 2 bases and J by 7 bases, with 15 bases between. CDR3 DNA: TGTGCCAGCAGTTTACCCCCGTACAGGGCTAACATTCAGTACTTC. Translating it yields CASSLPPYRANIQYF.